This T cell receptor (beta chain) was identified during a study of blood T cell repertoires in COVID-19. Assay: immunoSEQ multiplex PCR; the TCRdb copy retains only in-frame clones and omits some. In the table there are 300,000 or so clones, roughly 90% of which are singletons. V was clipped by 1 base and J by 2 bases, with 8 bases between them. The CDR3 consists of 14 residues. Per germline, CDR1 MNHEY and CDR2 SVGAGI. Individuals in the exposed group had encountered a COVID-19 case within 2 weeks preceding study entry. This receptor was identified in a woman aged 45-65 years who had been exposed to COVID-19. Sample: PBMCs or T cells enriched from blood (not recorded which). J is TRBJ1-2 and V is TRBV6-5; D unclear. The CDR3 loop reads CASSYFGGNYGYTF. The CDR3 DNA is TGTGCCAGCAGTTACTTTGGCGGGAACTATGGCTACACCTTC.